The clone carrying this T cell receptor (beta chain) was picked up a small number of times. Its antigen is undetermined. Sequencing targeted expressed TCRB transcripts, as all isolated RNA had been reverse transcribed. Assay used: immunoSEQ multiplex PCR; TCRdb lists only in-frame clones, some missing. In the table there are around 360,000 clones, 10% to 15% of which are singletons. The CDR3 consists of 15 residues. Germline CDR1 SGHRS, CDR2 YFSETQ. J was trimmed by 5 bases and V by 5 bases; bases with no gene match: 8. These data originate in a study of beta chain features in type 1 diabetes. Study conclusions and caveats: Within patients, naive, central memory and Treg TCRB repertoires seemed more similar than within healthy donors. Cells with high TCR expression could be over-represented by cDNA sequencing. A moderate, significant TCRB CDR3 shortening appeared in type 1 diabetes across four CD4+ subsets. A definitive answer on HLA type influencing TCRB rearrangement was not reached here.

Cells sorted by CD45RO/CCR7/CD25/CD127/CD95/CD27 comprised CD4+ naive, central memory, regulatory and stem cell-like memory cells. The origin of this receptor is a woman between 18 and 29 years old with type 1 diabetes. The rearrangement joins TRBV5-1 to TRBJ2-1, with 9 bases aligning to TRBD2. The specimen sequenced was naive CD4+ T cells from blood. The CDR3 region is CASRRWASGNNEQFF. Written as DNA, the CDR3 is TGCGCCAGCAGGCGGTGGGCTAGCGGGAACAATGAGCAGTTCTTC.